The 26 T cell receptor beta chains below all came from one sample that was sequenced in a study of blood T cell repertoires in COVID-19. Profiling relied on immunoSEQ multiplex PCR, and the TCRdb table lists in-frame clones only, not all of them. The sample holds approximately 190,000 clones, around 76% seen once. The sequenced sample consisted of peripheral blood. The receptors come from a woman aged 55-70 years with COVID-19, enrolled during active disease.

The chain couples TRBV7-2 to TRBJ1-3; D not resolved. The V end lost 5 bases, the J end lost 5 bases, and 13 bases lay between the germline ends. The CDR3 spans 14 residues. The germline CDR1 and CDR2 sequences are SGHTA and FQGNSA. CDR3 in amino acids: CASSPEARRNTIYF. The DNA for the CDR3 is TGTGCCAGCAGCCCCGAGGCACGGAGAAACACCATATATTTT.

This clone was seen a few times. The chain employs TRBV27 and TRBJ2-3; D is perhaps TRBD1 (6 bases). The CDR3 length is 16 residues. CDR1 MNHEY and CDR2 SMNVEV come from the germline V gene (reference sequence). With 5 bases removed from V and 6 bases from J, the gap between germline ends came to 21 bases. This CDR3 reads CASSTRRDTLFDTQYF. The CDR3 region has the DNA TGTGCCAGCAGTACCCGCCGGGACACCCTGTTCGATACGCAGTATTTT.

This clone appeared a few times. The rearrangement links TRBV29-1 to TRBJ1-5; D unresolved. This CDR3 region has 12 residues. Trimming pared 4 bases from V and 9 bases from J, leaving 13 bases between. Germline V gives CDR1 SQVTM, CDR2 ANQGSEA. CDR3 bases: TGCAGCGTTGGTCCTGCCCTGAGGCCCCAGCATTTT. This sequence encodes CSVGPALRPQHF.

The V and J genes are TRBV7-2 and TRBJ2-7; 7 bases fit TRBD1. Trimming cost V 5 bases and J 2 bases; bases outside gene matches: 6. Per germline, CDR1 SGHTA and CDR2 FQGNSA. The CDR3 runs to 14 residues. CDR3 loop: CASSPPDRPYEQYF. The CDR3 nucleotides read TGTGCCAGCAGCCCGCCGGACAGGCCCTACGAGCAGTACTTC.

The CDR3 nucleotides are TGTGCCAGCAGCCACCTTAGCAGCGGGGAGCTGTTTTTT. It translates to CASSHLSSGELFF. The chain employs TRBV3-1 (or the pseudogene TRBV3-2) and TRBJ2-2; D not resolved. CDR1 and CDR2 from the germline V gene are LGHDT and YNNKEL (reference sequence). This CDR3 region has 13 residues. V lost 3 bases and J 7 bases, leaving 9 bases between the germline ends.

V and J are TRBV28 and TRBJ1-4; 9 nucleotides match TRBD1. This CDR3 contains 14 residues. Trimming removed 4 bases from V and 6 bases from J; junction bases left unmatched: 3. Germline CDR1 reads MDHEN; CDR2 reads SYDVKM. CDR3 residues: CASSSQGADEKLFF. The CDR3 DNA sequence: TGTGCCAGCAGTTCACAGGGGGCTGATGAAAAACTGTTTTTT.

The chain combines TRBV27 with TRBJ2-1; possibly TRBD1 for D (6 bases). CDR3 length equals 14 residues. Germline V lookup: CDR1 MNHEY, CDR2 SMNVEV (reference sequence). V was clipped by 4 bases and J by 6 bases, with 13 bases between them. The CDR3 region is CASSWQGPGNEQFF. The DNA of the CDR3 is TGTGCCAGCAGTTGGCAGGGGCCGGGCAATGAGCAGTTCTTC.

The chain couples TRBV19 to TRBJ1-3, with D unclear. Germline CDR1 reads LNHDA; CDR2 reads SQIVND (reference sequence). The V end lost 5 bases, the J end lost 3 bases, and 5 bases lay between the germline ends. The CDR3 sequence is 12 residues long. CDR3 residues: CASSFSGNTIYF. The CDR3 coding sequence is TGTGCCAGTAGTTTCAGTGGAAACACCATATATTTT.

The chain uses TRBV11-2 and TRBJ1-1; D gene unclear. Germline-derived CDR1 and CDR2 are SGHAT and FQNNGV. The CDR3 length is 13 residues. The V end was cut by 0 bases, the J end by 8 bases, with 10 bases between. Written as DNA, the CDR3 is TGTGCCAGCAGCTTAGATCATCGGGTGGAAGCTTTCTTT. This codes for CASSLDHRVEAFF. The full variable domain, rest sourced from reference TRBV11-2 and TRBJ1-1, is EAGVAQSPRYKIIEKRQSVAFWCNPISGHATLYWYQQILGQGPKLLIQFQNNGVVDDSQLPKDRFSAERLKGVDSTLKIQPAKLEDSAVYLCASSLDHRVEAFFGQGTRLTVV.

This chain uses TRBV15 with TRBJ1-1; 7 bases are shared with TRBD1. This CDR3 is built from 16 residues. J was trimmed by 5 bases and V by 0 bases; bases with no gene match: 9. From germline, CDR1 is LNHNV and CDR2 YYDKDF (reference sequence). CDR3 nucleotide sequence: TGTGCCACCAGCAGAGATGGGGCAGGGGGTAGGACTGAAGCTTTCTTT. Protein: CATSRDGAGGRTEAFF. Variable domain in full (rest from reference TRBV15 and TRBJ1-1): DAMVIQNPRYQVTQFGKPVTLSCSQTLNHNVMYWYQQKSSQAPKLLFHYYDKDFNNEADTPDNFQSRRPNTSFCFLDIRSPGLGDTAMYLCATSRDGAGGRTEAFFGQGTRLTVV.

The table lists this clone with a few counts. The rearrangement links TRBV5-1 to TRBJ2-5, with D hard to call. The CDR3 is 14 amino acids. Germline CDR1 and CDR2: SGHRS and YFSETQ. Trimming took 5 bases from V and 1 from J, leaving 12 bases between them. The CDR3 region has the DNA TGCGCCAGCAGTCTGAGGTCAACCCAAGAGACCCAGTACTTC. Translated: CASSLRSTQETQYF.

The J gene is TRBJ2-1, the V gene TRBV20-1; 9 bases align to TRBD1. The CDR3 is 16 residues long. J gave up 8 bases and V 3 bases, and 14 bases lay outside the gene matches. CDR1 is DFQATT and CDR2 is SNEGSKA in the germline V gene (reference sequence). CDR3 DNA sequence: TGCAGTGCTAGTTCCCGGGACAGGGCCCGGAGGGATGAGCAGTTCTTC. This codes for CSASSRDRARRDEQFF.

The rearrangement uses TRBV13 and TRBJ1-1, with TRBD1 identical over 8 bases. CDR3 length: 14 amino acids. Losses at the gene ends were 6 bases for V and 1 base for J; bases not matched to a gene: 4. Germline V gives CDR1 PRHDT, CDR2 FYEKMQ (reference sequence). The CDR3 bases are TGTGCCAGCAGTCCAGGGGGCCGGAACACTGAAGCTTTCTTT. Translated: CASSPGGRNTEAFF.

The chain links TRBV7-9 to TRBJ2-7, with a possible D match to TRBD1 (6 bases). The germline V and J ends were trimmed by 6 bases and 0 bases, with 24 bases remaining between them. The CDR3 is 18 residues long. CDR1 is SEHNR, CDR2 FQNEAQ, per germline (reference sequence). The CDR3 coding sequence is TGTGCCAGCAGATGCCAGTCTAGGTACGACAGGCCCTCCTACGAGCAGTACGTC. The encoded protein is CASRCQSRYDRPSYEQYV.

This clone was seen just once. This sequence joins TRBV2 and TRBJ2-5; 11 bases map to TRBD1. Germline V gives CDR1 SNHLY, CDR2 FYNNEI. V lost 6 bases to trimming and J lost 5 bases; unmatched junction nucleotides: 8. CDR3 length: 15 amino acids. This chain's CDR3 is CASRTDRGLVETQYF. The CDR3 nucleotides read TGTGCCAGCAGAACGGACAGGGGGCTCGTGGAGACCCAGTACTTC.

The chain couples TRBV7-8 to TRBJ2-5, with 8 nucleotides matching TRBD1. This CDR3 spans 14 amino acids. Germline-derived CDR1 and CDR2 are SGHVS and FQNEAQ. Trimming at V came to 5 bases and at J to 3 bases, leaving 5 bases not matched to a gene. The CDR3 region is CASSTNRGKETQYF. The CDR3 nucleotides are TGTGCCAGCAGCACGAACAGGGGGAAAGAGACCCAGTACTTC.

This rearrangement joins TRBV15 to TRBJ2-2; TRBD2 agrees at 14 bases. The V and J ends lost 4 bases and 10 bases, in that order; junction bases with no gene match: 14. This CDR3 has 18 residues. In germline, CDR1 is LNHNV, CDR2 YYDKDF (reference sequence). The CDR3 is CATSTQKRLAGGREELFF. The CDR3 DNA sequence: TGTGCCACCAGCACCCAGAAACGACTAGCGGGGGGGCGGGAGGAGCTGTTTTTT.

This chain connects TRBV10-2 to TRBJ1-1, with 7 bases fitting TRBD1. V lost 7 bases to trimming and J lost 5 bases; unmatched junction nucleotides: 4. Germline CDR1 is WSHSY and CDR2 is SAAADI. The CDR3 has 12 residues. The CDR3 is CASNDRVTEAFF. The CDR3 DNA reads as TGCGCCAGCAACGACAGGGTAACTGAAGCTTTCTTT.

Concerning this clone itself: The same CDR3 also results from other DNA sequences found in this sample. The rearrangement uses TRBV6-2 or TRBV6-3 and TRBJ2-3; D is uncertain. V dropped 2 bases and J dropped 6 bases, with 3 bases sitting between them. The CDR3 covers 11 residues. Per germline, CDR1 MNHEY and CDR2 SVGEGT. The CDR3 nucleotides are TGTGCCAGCAGTTACCTCGATACGCAGTATTTT. Translating it yields CASSYLDTQYF.

This chain links TRBV14 with TRBJ2-1; D is undetermined. Germline V gene sequence: CDR1 SGHDN, CDR2 FVKESK. This CDR3 comprises 14 residues. The V end lost 4 bases, the J end lost 0 bases, and 7 bases lay between the germline ends. CDR3 in amino acids: CASSRLSSYNEQFF. For the CDR3, the DNA is TGTGCCAGCAGCCGACTCTCCTCCTACAATGAGCAGTTCTTC.

This rearrangement joins TRBV18 to TRBJ2-2; no definite D call. The CDR3 has 13 amino acids. V dropped 3 bases and J dropped 5 bases, with 7 bases sitting between them. Per the germline V gene, CDR1 is KGHSH and CDR2 is LQKENI. The CDR3 bases are TGTGCCAGCTCACCGGTAGAGACCGGGGAGCTGTTTTTT. It specifies CASSPVETGELFF.

This chain links TRBV5-5 with TRBJ1-5; D unclear. Germline CDR1 SGHKS, CDR2 YYEKEE (reference sequence). This CDR3 is built from 15 residues. V was cut by 5 bases and J by 4 bases, with 16 bases left in between. The CDR3 bases are TGTGCCAGCAGTTCTATCGGCACGGGGAATCAGCCCCAGCATTTT. Its protein product is CASSSIGTGNQPQHF.

This clone was observed a single time. The V gene is TRBV7-2, the J gene TRBJ2-1; TRBD2 matches 9 bases. Germline-derived CDR1 and CDR2 are SGHTA and FQGNSA. V dropped 0 bases and J dropped 0; count of bases not matched to a gene: 15. There are 21 residues in the CDR3. CDR3 in amino acids: CASSLAGWVVAGERSYNEQFF. The CDR3 DNA reads TGTGCCAGCAGCTTAGCTGGGTGGGTGGTAGCGGGGGAACGCTCCTACAATGAGCAGTTCTTC.

The chain employs TRBV5-1 and TRBJ2-1, with 8 bases that match TRBD2. With 2 bases clipped from V and 3 bases from J, the junction kept 7 bases outside the gene matches. From germline, CDR1 is SGHRS and CDR2 YFSETQ. This CDR3 has 16 amino acids. CDR3 nucleotide sequence: TGCGCCAGCAGCTTAAGCGGGGGCCAACACTACAATGAGCAGTTCTTC. It translates to CASSLSGGQHYNEQFF.

This chain links TRBV7-9 with TRBJ1-4, with D maybe TRBD1 (5 bases). Per the germline V gene, CDR1 is SEHNR and CDR2 is FQNEAQ (reference sequence). V was pared by 5 bases and J by 7 bases, with 14 bases between. The CDR3 runs to 14 residues. The CDR3 DNA sequence: TGTGCCAGCAGCCTCGACAGCGTCTCTGAAAAACTGTTTTTT. It yields the protein CASSLDSVSEKLFF.

The V and J genes are TRBV9 and TRBJ2-3; the match to TRBD1 covers 7 bases. The CDR3 contains 15 residues. V lost 2 bases and J lost 2; bases outside the gene matches: 5. Germline CDR1 and CDR2: SGDLS and YYNGEE. The CDR3 DNA reads TGTGCCAGCAGCGTCCGACAGGGTGACACAGATACGCAGTATTTT. This sequence encodes CASSVRQGDTDTQYF.